What follows are 8 T cell receptor beta chains derived from one specimen sequenced in a study of blood T cell repertoires in COVID-19. TCRdb keeps only in-frame clones here, not all; method: immunoSEQ multiplex PCR. Altogether about 140,000 clones are present, about four fifths being singletons, with the ten largest covering about 8.9%. Sequenced: peripheral blood. These receptors were taken from a man aged 25 to 40 with COVID-19, enrolled during active disease.

The chain carries TRBV5-6 and TRBJ2-4, with D possibly being TRBD2 (6 bases). The CDR3 loop spans 15 amino acids. Germline-derived CDR1 and CDR2 are SGHDT and YYEEEE. Deletions cut 4 bases from V and 5 bases from J, with 16 bases between. The CDR3 nucleotides are TGTGCCAGCAGCCCAATGGGGGGTTACGAAAACATTCAGTACTTC. Protein sequence: CASSPMGGYENIQYF.

This clone was picked up one time. J is TRBJ1-1 and V is TRBV11-2, with 7 bases lining up with TRBD1. The CDR3 is made up of 16 amino acids. J lost 1 base, V lost 3 bases, and 8 bases had no gene match. The germline V gene encodes CDR1 SGHAT and CDR2 FQNNGV. The CDR3, as DNA: TGTGCCAGCAGCTTTCGAGCTGACAGGGCGAACACTGAAGCTTTCTTT. Its translation: CASSFRADRANTEAFF.

The chain joins TRBV7-2 to TRBJ2-7, with 7 nucleotides matching TRBD1. V was clipped by 5 bases and J by 4 bases; unmatched bases: 5. Germline V gives CDR1 SGHTA, CDR2 FQGNSA. The CDR3 loop spans 13 amino acids. CDR3 amino acids: CASSAGTEYEQYF. CDR3 nucleotide sequence: TGTGCCAGCAGCGCCGGGACAGAGTACGAGCAGTACTTC.

This chain joins TRBV2 and TRBJ2-3; no clear D gene. The V end lost 8 bases, the J end lost 6 bases, and 21 bases lay between the germline ends. CDR1 SNHLY and CDR2 FYNNEI come from the germline V gene. This CDR3 is 15 amino acids long. The CDR3 loop is CASSPTNYFMDTQYF. In DNA, the CDR3 is TGTGCCAGCTCACCCACCAACTACTTCATGGATACGCAGTATTTT. Using reference TRBV2 and TRBJ2-3 for the parts outside the CDR3, the full variable domain is EPEVTQTPSHQVTQMGQEVILRCVPISNHLYFYWYRQILGQKVEFLVSFYNNEISEKSEIFDDQFSVERPDGSNFTLKIRSTKLEDSAMYFCASSPTNYFMDTQYFGPGTRLTVL.

The rearrangement joins TRBV6-5 to TRBJ2-7; 8 nucleotides match TRBD1. The CDR3 has 14 residues. Germline lookup yields CDR1 MNHEY and CDR2 SVGAGI. Losses at the gene ends were 6 bases for V and 4 bases for J; bases not matched to a gene: 8. DNA for the CDR3: TGTGCCAGCAGCAAGACAGGGGATAGGTACGAGCAGTACTTC. Its translation is CASSKTGDRYEQYF.

The count of this clone is one. The chain combines TRBV7-2 with TRBJ2-7, with TRBD1 matching 7 bases. This CDR3 is 14 amino acids long. Germline loops: CDR1 SGHTA, CDR2 FQGNSA. Unmatched junction bases numbered 8, after V lost 5 bases and J lost 4 bases. The DNA for the CDR3 is TGTGCCAGCAGCGAGAGGGGGACAGCTTACGAGCAGTACTTC. Its translation is CASSERGTAYEQYF.

The chain is built from TRBV6-5 and TRBJ2-3, with a tentative D call TRBD1 (5 bases). V was shortened by 0 bases and J by 4 bases, with 11 bases between the two germline ends. Germline V CDR1 and CDR2: MNHEY, SVGAGI. The CDR3 has 15 amino acids. The CDR3 spells CASSYSQGLADTQYF. Here the CDR3 DNA reads TGTGCCAGCAGTTACTCGCAGGGCTTGGCAGATACGCAGTATTTT.

This clone was detected only a few times. This chain joins TRBV14 and TRBJ2-7; possible D gene TRBD1, 5 bases. Germline V gene sequence: CDR1 SGHDN, CDR2 FVKESK. Deletions cut 3 bases from V and 0 bases from J, with 9 bases between. This CDR3 is 14 amino acids long. The CDR3 here is CASSQPQGSYEQYF. CDR3 coding DNA: TGTGCCAGCAGCCAGCCCCAGGGCTCCTACGAGCAGTACTTC.